This record concerns one T cell receptor beta chain sequence. Its antigen is unknown. The data are from a study of cytomegalovirus exposure and HLA in healthy donors. General study results and limits: Prior analysis indicated that the majority of TCR beta V segments exhibited productivity approximately 87% or approximately 30% of the time.

It was with 60 Vbeta and 13 Jbeta primers that the PCR ran. The method was immunoSEQ multiplex PCR; TCRdb's version includes in-frame clones alone and lacks a portion of them. This sample has 95,000 to 150,000 clones, with more than 9% found just once. V lost 2 bases to trimming and J lost 2 bases; unmatched junction nucleotides: 3. The CDR3 totals 15 residues. The germline V gene has CDR1 MNHNS and CDR2 SASEGT. Sequenced material: PBMCs. The chain recombines TRBV6-1 with TRBJ2-1; 7 bases are a match to TRBD2. The TCR sequence derives from a young woman in good health and CMV-seropositive. The DNA for the CDR3 is TGTGCCAGCAGTGAATGGGACTACCCCTACAATGAGCAGTTCTTC. Its protein is CASSEWDYPYNEQFF.